One and the same sample provided the 20 T cell receptor beta chains below, sequenced in a study of blood T cell repertoires in COVID-19 (dated by TCRdb to 2018 to 2020). Libraries were prepared through the immunoSEQ multiplex PCR assay. TCRdb's version of the immuneACCESS table is confined to in-frame rearrangements and falls short of the full clone set. An unresolved V gene accounts for under half of the shortfall where checked; the remainder is of unknown origin. Recorded for this sample are approximately 200,000 clones; around 80% of them occurred a single time. Approximately 12% of the sample goes to the ten largest clones. The source material was peripheral blood. The receptors shown here come from a woman aged 80 or older with COVID-19, enrolled during active disease.

The V call is TRBV7-9, the J call TRBJ1-3; D unclear. Trimming shortened V by 5 bases and J by 0 bases, and 11 bases separated the two germline ends. CDR1 is SEHNR, CDR2 FQNEAQ, per germline (reference sequence). CDR3 length: 15 residues. DNA of the CDR3: TGTGCCAGCAGCCCCCCGGGGAGCTCTGGAAACACCATATATTTT. Translating gives CASSPPGSSGNTIYF.

The chain joins TRBV6-6 to TRBJ1-4; 8 positions match TRBD1. CDR1 and CDR2 (germline): MNHNY, SVGAGI (reference sequence). Trimming at V came to 6 bases and at J to 7 bases, leaving 7 bases not matched to a gene. The CDR3 spans 14 residues. In nucleotides, the CDR3 is TGTGCCAGCAGGGCCAGACAGGGGAGTGAAAAACTGTTTTTT. Translating it yields CASRARQGSEKLFF.

The CDR3, as DNA: TGTGCCAGCAGCGGGCCCGCCAAGGCCACTGAAGCTTTCTTT. Translation: CASSGPAKATEAFF. The chain joins TRBV5-4 to TRBJ1-1; no definite D call. This CDR3 comprises 14 residues. V shed 4 bases and J shed 4 bases, with 14 bases lying between them. Germline loops: CDR1 SGHNT, CDR2 YYREEE (reference sequence).

The J gene is TRBJ2-7, the V gene TRBV19; maybe TRBD1 (6 bases). The CDR3 runs to 14 residues. Per germline, CDR1 LNHDA and CDR2 SQIVND (reference sequence). With 5 bases removed from V and 2 bases from J, the gap between germline ends came to 13 bases. This CDR3 reads CASSSGTLTYEQYF. CDR3 sequence (DNA): TGTGCCAGTAGTTCCGGGACACTTACCTACGAGCAGTACTTC.

This clone was counted only a few times. This chain links TRBV6-6 with TRBJ1-1; 8 bases agree with TRBD1. CDR1 is MNHNY, CDR2 SVGAGI, per germline (reference sequence). After removal of 6 bases from V and 5 bases from J, the junction contained 11 bases not matched to a gene. CDR3 length equals 15 residues. The CDR3 DNA reads as TGTGCCAGCAGAAAAATCCAGGGGGCTGGGACTGAAGCTTTCTTT. Protein: CASRKIQGAGTEAFF.

The rearrangement joins TRBV2 to TRBJ1-2, with D uncertain. Trimming stripped 7 bases from V and 1 base from J, with 10 bases between. The CDR3 runs to 13 residues. Germline CDR1 reads SNHLY; CDR2 reads FYNNEI. CDR3 in DNA: TGTGCCAGCAAGAGGGTAGATAACTATGGCTACACCTTC. It yields the protein CASKRVDNYGYTF.

J is TRBJ2-3 and V is TRBV7-9, with 10 bases aligning to TRBD2. CDR3 length: 16 amino acids. Germline V CDR1 and CDR2: SEHNR, FQNEAQ (reference sequence). J was trimmed by 7 bases and V by 0 bases; bases with no gene match: 7. CDR3 region: CASSLASSGGAHTQYF. In nucleotides, the CDR3 is TGTGCCAGCAGCTTAGCGTCAAGCGGGGGGGCGCATACGCAGTATTTT. Using reference TRBV7-9 and TRBJ2-3 for the parts outside the CDR3, the full variable domain is DTGVSQNPRHKITKRGQNVTFRCDPISEHNRLYWYRQTLGQGPEFLTYFQNEAQLEKSRLLSDRFSAERPKGSFSTLEIQRTEQGDSAMYLCASSLASSGGAHTQYFGPGTRLTVL.

This clone was observed once. CDR3 in amino acids: CASSQRDVTLPLHF. CDR3 coding DNA: TGTGCCAGCAGCCAACGGGATGTGACCTTACCCCTCCACTTT. This sequence joins TRBV3-1 (or the pseudogene TRBV3-2) and TRBJ1-6; D is undetermined. V dropped 2 bases and J dropped 12 bases, with 14 bases sitting between them. Germline V gene lookup returns CDR1 LGHDT and CDR2 YNNKEL (reference sequence). The CDR3 runs to 14 residues.

The V call is TRBV7-2, the J call TRBJ2-7, with 7 positions matching TRBD2. Germline-derived CDR1 and CDR2 are SGHTA and FQGNSA. CDR3 length equals 14 residues. V was pared by 2 bases and J by 3 bases, with 4 bases of the junction left unmatched. CDR3 sequence: CASSLRRTSYEQYF. The CDR3 DNA is TGTGCCAGCAGCTTAAGAAGGACTAGCTACGAGCAGTACTTC.

The V and J genes are TRBV28 and TRBJ1-2, with D uncertain. V was clipped by 3 bases and J by 4 bases, with 6 bases between them. The germline gives CDR1 MDHEN, CDR2 SYDVKM. This CDR3 comprises 12 residues. The CDR3 reads CASSLSVYGYTF. The CDR3, as DNA: TGTGCCAGCAGTTTGTCCGTCTATGGCTACACCTTC.

The chain recombines TRBV5-1 with TRBJ1-1, with D unresolved. Trimming removed 4 bases at V and 3 bases at J, with 10 bases between. CDR1 and CDR2 (germline): SGHRS, YFSETQ. The CDR3 is made up of 13 amino acids. As DNA, the CDR3 is TGCGCCAGCAGCGTTCGGGGAGACACTGAAGCTTTCTTT. Residues: CASSVRGDTEAFF.

This chain uses TRBV19 with TRBJ2-7; D is unresolved. Trimming stripped 1 base from V and 1 base from J, with 8 bases between. The CDR3 has 14 amino acids. Germline CDR1 reads LNHDA; CDR2 reads SQIVND (reference sequence). The CDR3 here is CASSIGVESYEQYF. As DNA, the CDR3 is TGTGCCAGTAGTATAGGGGTGGAGTCCTACGAGCAGTACTTC. The full variable domain, its missing parts supplied by reference TRBV19 and TRBJ2-7, is DGGITQSPKYLFRKEGQNVTLSCEQNLNHDAMYWYRQDPGQGLRLIYYSQIVNDFQKGDIAEGYSVSREKKESFPLTVTSAQKNPTAFYLCASSIGVESYEQYFGPGTRLTVT.

The chain joins TRBV30 to TRBJ1-6; 8 bases align to TRBD1. CDR3 size: 13 residues. The V segment lost 7 bases and the J segment 7 bases; nucleotides outside the gene matches: 6. Per germline, CDR1 GTSNPN and CDR2 SVGIG (reference sequence). The DNA of the CDR3 is TGTGCCTCGTCGACAGGGGTCAATTCACCCCTCCACTTT. Translated, it gives CASSTGVNSPLHF.

The rearrangement uses TRBV7-8 and TRBJ1-1; 9 nucleotides align to TRBD1. This CDR3 region has 15 residues. V trimming: 5 bases; J trimming: 4 bases; junction bases outside the gene matches: 8. Germline assignment: CDR1 SGHVS and CDR2 FQNEAQ. The CDR3 DNA reads as TGTGCCAGCAGCCCCTACAGGGGGCAAGGCACTGAAGCTTTCTTT. Translating gives CASSPYRGQGTEAFF.

This clone was seen a few times. The chain carries TRBV11-2 and TRBJ1-6, with a tentative D call TRBD1 (5 bases). The CDR3 contains 14 residues. V lost 5 bases, J lost 9 bases, and 14 bases lay in between. Germline assignment: CDR1 SGHAT and CDR2 FQNNGV. CDR3 amino acids: CASSTGQLTSPLHF. The CDR3 region has the DNA TGTGCCAGCAGCACCGGACAATTAACTTCACCCCTCCACTTT.

This chain uses TRBV11-3 with TRBJ2-4, with TRBD1 matching 7 bases. The CDR3 is 20 residues long. The V and J ends lost 0 bases and 2 bases, in that order; junction bases with no gene match: 16. The germline V gene has CDR1 SGHNT and CDR2 YENEEA. CDR3 loop: CASSLDLGWSGGMTKNIQYF. The CDR3 coding sequence is TGTGCCAGCAGCTTAGATCTTGGCTGGTCAGGGGGAATGACCAAAAACATTCAGTACTTC. The variable domain in full, completed from reference TRBV11-3 and TRBJ2-4, reads EAGVVQSPRYKIIEKKQPVAFWCNPISGHNTLYWYLQNLGQGPELLIRYENEEAVDDSQLPKDRFSAERLKGVDSTLKIQPAELGDSAVYLCASSLDLGWSGGMTKNIQYFGAGTRLSVL.

The chain joins TRBV6-5 to TRBJ2-5, with D uncertain. V lost 6 bases, J lost 1 base, and 15 bases lay in between. Germline-derived CDR1 and CDR2 are MNHEY and SVGAGI. CDR3 size: 15 residues. As DNA, the CDR3 is TGTGCCAGCAGCAAGTATCTATACGGCCAAGAGACCCAGTACTTC. Translating it yields CASSKYLYGQETQYF.

The chain joins TRBV10-3 to TRBJ2-1; possible D gene TRBD1, 6 bases. The germline gives CDR1 ENHRY, CDR2 SYGVKD. The CDR3 is 14 amino acids. V was clipped by 2 bases and J by 4 bases, with 9 bases between them. CDR3 DNA sequence: TGTGCCATCAGTGAGACAGGGCTGTACAATGAGCAGTTCTTC. It translates to CAISETGLYNEQFF.

This sequence joins TRBV5-4 and TRBJ1-2; 7 bases fit TRBD1. Germline CDR1 is SGHNT and CDR2 is YYREEE (reference sequence). The CDR3 is 15 amino acids. V was clipped by 3 bases and J by 4 bases; unmatched bases: 9. CDR3 nucleotide sequence: TGTGCCAGCAGCTCCGGGTCCCAGGGGGTCTATGGCTACACCTTC. This encodes CASSSGSQGVYGYTF.

The chain carries TRBV18 and TRBJ1-2; 7 bases are shared with TRBD1. Trimming cost V 4 bases and J 5 bases; bases outside gene matches: 16. The CDR3 is 17 residues long. Germline-derived CDR1 and CDR2 are KGHSH and LQKENI. The CDR3 loop reads CASSQQQGFGPTYGYTF. As DNA, the CDR3 is TGTGCCAGCTCACAACAACAGGGGTTTGGGCCCACTTATGGCTACACCTTC.